Included here is one T cell receptor beta chain sequence, with context. This clonotype was seen a handful of times. The antigen this receptor binds is unknown. Nothing much larger sits one base from this clone, and base qualities are not available. This entry is derived from a study of regulatory T cells in long-lasting Graves disease (dated by TCRdb to 2020 to 2022). Turning to the overall study: Newly diagnosed Graves' disease patients had taken antithyroid drugs for less than 3 months. Peripheral blood TCR sequencing and RNA sequencing compared persistent Graves' disease patients with newly diagnosed Graves' disease patients. The study was conducted in China and was registered as a clinical trial. A total of around 35 samples underwent TCR sequencing, from some 13 patients with persistent Graves' disease and roughly 20 patients with newly diagnosed Graves' disease. Points the paper makes about the study in general: Preferential use of TRBV28, TRBJ1-2 and TRBJ2-5 was observed in persistent disease, whereas TRBV20-1 and TRBJ2-1 were favored in newly diagnosed disease. Sequencing and analysis were limited to the TCR beta chain. Lower TCR Shannon entropy and fewer highly expanded clones were observed in persistent Graves' disease patients than in newly diagnosed patients, which suggested clonal expansion. The authors acknowledged the small sample size as a limitation that may reduce accuracy. More public clonotypes were shared among persistent patients (under 3,000) than among newly diagnosed patients (under 1,000). The study examined only peripheral blood because the primary lesion, thyroid tissue, could not be accessed.

Libraries were prepared through multiplex PCR. TCRdb shows the sequencer as Illumina HiSeq 4000. To build TCR beta libraries, CDR3 regions were amplified by Arm-PCR using iRepertoire HTBI primers. PCR products were gel purified before sequencing. In the authors' own workflow: Gene usage analysis of CDR3 amino acid clonotypes used the 62 TRBV and 14 to 15 TRBJ segments found across samples. COPE and FqMerger were used to merge filtered high-quality paired reads into contigs. BLAST was used to align contigs to IMGT TRBV, TRBD and TRBJ reference genes, and CDR3 was defined according to IMGT. Any clonotype with a frequency above 0.1% was classified as a highly expanded clone. Repertoire diversity was measured by Shannon entropy, and V-J evenness by the Gini coefficient. A clonotype found in more than one individual was treated as public. TCRdb handled the public reads itself, with Q25 trimming in fastp and clone calling in MiXCR, and kept productive beta chains. Under each unique CDR3 protein, matching rows form one entry showing the most common genes and DNA. Here the V and J calls rest on TCRdb's processing, not on the authors' analysis. The sample table lists 450,000 to 650,000 distinct CDR3 sequences, about 16% of them with a count of one. The ten largest clonotypes hold 20% to 25% of the sample.

As encoded in the germline V gene, CDR1 is MNHNS while CDR2 is SASEGT. Spanning cysteine to phenylalanine, the CDR3 consists of 15 amino acids. The retained sequence is limited to the CDR3, 45 bases, with the frame set at the first base. V is pared back by 9 bases and J by 4 bases, with 21 bases lying between the germline termini. What the time point label conveys for this sample: newly diagnosed GD, antithyroid drugs for less than 3 months. For both TCR sequencing and RNA sequencing, RNA was extracted from PBMCs in TRIzol. The diagnosis of Graves' disease was made according to American Thyroid Association guidelines. Patients were recruited from an endocrinology department in Xi'an, China. From each patient, 7.5 to 9.5 milliliters of peripheral blood was collected into an EDTA anticoagulant tube. Ficoll Paque Plus density gradient separation was used to isolate PBMCs, and no further T cell sorting was performed. An Agilent 2100 Bioanalyzer and agarose gel were used to assess RNA quality, and a NanoDrop 2000 was used to measure RNA concentration.

These data were likewise used in another study, on T cells in Graves' hyperthyroidism and ophthalmopathy. The second study's authors report: Graves' hyperthyroidism was defined as stable when no progression to ophthalmopathy occurred over 18 months of follow-up. The hyperthyroidism patients were between 18 and 65 years old and newly diagnosed, with a disease duration of less than 2 months. Any patient with an uncontrolled infection, another autoimmune disease, pregnancy or lactation was excluded. Diagnoses were established on the basis of clinical symptoms, serum thyroxine and TRAb, thyroid ultrasound, and orbital computed tomography. For the first round of RT-PCR on the TCR CDR3, the HTBI primer set was used together with the Qiagen OneStep RT-PCR kit. Most expanded thyroid clonotypes (frequency above 0.001) were also detected in blood, suggesting blood repertoires may reflect thyroid immune responses. A model built on a 13 V-J signature distinguished ophthalmopathy from stable hyperthyroidism, reaching about 88% sensitivity and 81.08% specificity in cross-validation and 80%/75% in testing. In validation, progression to ophthalmopathy was predicted by the model with roughly 69% sensitivity and 72.22% specificity, a median of around 6.5 months before onset. To identify distinguishing TCR V-J signatures, a discovery cohort of around 100 patients was used, comprising 43 with Graves' ophthalmopathy and about 59 with stable Graves' hyperthyroidism. Prospective prediction of ophthalmopathy was tested in an independent validation cohort of fewer than 20 hyperthyroidism patients and around 16 patients who later progressed to ophthalmopathy. The roughly 94 discovery patients were randomly split 7:3 into training and test sets. Thyroid tissue and blood T-cell repertoires from six Graves' hyperthyroidism patients were also compared in the study. Once sampling was done, hyperthyroidism patients were given methimazole at a starting dose of 30 mg daily, whereas ophthalmopathy patients were given high-dose intravenous methylprednisolone. Libraries were constructed in a second round of multiplex PCR, after which size selection and purification were performed. Libraries were sequenced paired-end with 100 bp reads on an Illumina HiSeq2000. SOAPnuke was used to process the raw data, with reads discarded if the reads contained adapters or uncalled bases, had a mean Phred below 15, or lacked an exact constant-primer or identifier match. COPE v1.2.5 was used to merge high-quality paired reads, and clonotypes were defined as unique nucleotide sequences. Clonotypes were aligned to IMGT TRBV, TRBD and TRBJ reference segments using MiTCR v1.1. Analysis was restricted to V-J combinations with a frequency above 0.0001, which covered just over 98% of repertoires. The TCS score was defined as the ratio of F50 (clonal expansion) to E x V (chaos), calculated using BLOSUM62-based TCRdist between CDR3 peptides within each V-J. Welch's t-statistics and random forest reduced around 510 V-J features to about 13, which were used in a naive Bayes classifier (R e1071). Sample size was not statistically predetermined, and blinding of investigators to group allocation was not performed. The paper reports TCR Vbeta CDR3 sequencing of 140 or so peripheral blood samples: 40 or so ophthalmopathy, roughly 80 hyperthyroidism and roughly 17 progressor patients.

This material consisted of peripheral blood mononuclear cells (PBMCs), taken at new diagnosis, from a patient treated with antithyroid drugs. The V and J genes are TRBV6-1 and TRBJ1-2; no D segment can be confidently identified. The clonotype originates from a woman aged 40-60 years with Graves disease. Donor details come from another sample of the same person, matched by shared clones. DNA sequence: TGTGCCAGTCAACTATTCCACACGGGATTCTATGGCTACACCTTC. This is translated as CASQLFHTGFYGYTF.